Listed here is a single T cell receptor (beta chain). The CDR3 has 13 residues. Germline CDR1 reads SGHRS; CDR2 reads YFSETQ. Trimming cost V 4 bases and J 8 bases, with 13 bases left between them. These data originate in a study of blood T cell repertoires in COVID-19. Study-wide background: Nucleic acid was either cDNA or gDNA, and it came from T cells, B-cell-depleted T cells, or PBMCs.

Study processing details: Amplification of reference gene primers provided the estimated nucleated cell counts. TCRdb's copy holds only in-frame clones and misses some; the assay was immunoSEQ multiplex PCR. The DNA gave D and trimming, while V, J and clone size come from that table. Of 150,000 to 200,000 clones in the sample, roughly 88% are singletons; the top ten hold 9.8%. The specimen was peripheral blood. The sequence was collected from a woman older than 75 with acute or convalescent COVID-19. The chain employs TRBV5-1 and TRBJ1-5; unclear D gene. The CDR3 protein is CASSRNPTEPQHF. CDR3 in DNA: TGCGCCAGCAGCCGGAACCCAACAGAGCCCCAGCATTTT.